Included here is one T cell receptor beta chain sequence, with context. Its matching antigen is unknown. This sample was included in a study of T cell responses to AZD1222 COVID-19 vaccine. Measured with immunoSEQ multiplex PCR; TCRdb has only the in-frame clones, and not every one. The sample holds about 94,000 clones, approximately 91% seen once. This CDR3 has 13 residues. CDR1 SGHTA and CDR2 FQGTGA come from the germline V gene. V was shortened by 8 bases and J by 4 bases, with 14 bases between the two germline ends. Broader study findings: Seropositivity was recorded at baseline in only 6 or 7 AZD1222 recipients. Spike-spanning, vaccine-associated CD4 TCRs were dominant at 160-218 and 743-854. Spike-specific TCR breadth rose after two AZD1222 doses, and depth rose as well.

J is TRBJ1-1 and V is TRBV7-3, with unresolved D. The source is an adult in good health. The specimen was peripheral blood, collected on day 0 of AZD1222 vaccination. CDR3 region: CASGQGGSTEAFF. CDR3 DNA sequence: TGTGCCAGCGGCCAAGGCGGATCCACTGAAGCTTTCTTT.